This TCR beta chain comes out of a study of post-analysis software for immune sequencing data. A few counts support this clonotype. Its antigen is still unknown. TCR beta cDNA libraries had unique molecular identifiers. Around 500,000 cDNA molecules came from around 1 to 10 million T cells. TCRdb reprocessed the PCR reads via MiXCR and lists one record per CDR3 protein. The table lists 600,000 to 750,000 distinct CDR3 sequences, approximately 60% of them singletons. General study results and limits: TRBV segments more frequent in patients than in controls numbered several and included TRBV5-6, TRBV5-1 and TRBV20-1. F measure grouped same-batch samples tightly together. Controls had significantly higher normalized Chao1 diversity than multiple sclerosis patients.

The CDR3 has 14 residues. V was pared by 6 bases and J by 1 base, with 10 bases between. The TCR comes from a girl aged 2-10 years with multiple sclerosis. This chain joins TRBV12-3 or TRBV12-4 and TRBJ2-4; D call uncertain. The specimen sequenced was blood. The CDR3 sequence is CASRLHGAKNIQYF. CDR3 bases: TGTGCCAGCAGGCTACATGGGGCCAAAAACATTCAGTACTTC.